A single sample is the source of the 7 T cell receptor beta chains below, sequenced in a study of technical replicates of blood from four donors. The repertoire was sequenced with immunoSEQ multiplex PCR; TCRdb's copy has only in-frame clones and lacks some. The sample has under 90,000 clones, 85% to 95% seen once; the top ten hold about 0.24%. Sequencing input: T cells isolated from PBMCs. Receptor source: a human donor in good health.

In nucleotides, the CDR3 is TGTGCTAGTGGTTTGGTACTGGGGAGGGACAGGGTCGGCGAGCAGTACTTC. Its translation: CASGLVLGRDRVGEQYF. V is TRBV12-5 and J is TRBJ2-7; 9 positions agree with TRBD1. J gave up 6 bases and V 0 bases, and 12 bases lay outside the gene matches. In germline, CDR1 is LGHNT, CDR2 FRNRAP. The CDR3 has 17 residues.

This clone was seen a single time. The chain uses TRBV5-1 and TRBJ2-7, with D possibly being TRBD1 (6 bases). V lost 1 base to trimming and J lost 1 base, with 18 bases between them. Germline V gene sequence: CDR1 SGHRS, CDR2 YFSETQ. The CDR3 contains 17 residues. CDR3 sequence (DNA): TGCGCCAGCAGCTTGACCCTATACAGGGTGTCATCCTACGAGCAGTACTTC. This gives the protein CASSLTLYRVSSYEQYF.

A single count supports this clone. This chain joins TRBV6-1 and TRBJ1-5, with D unresolved. CDR1 is MNHNS, CDR2 SASEGT, per germline. Trimming pared 7 bases from V and 4 bases from J, leaving 17 bases between. This CDR3 spans 15 amino acids. CDR3 sequence reads: CASTGSSTTNQPQHF. The CDR3 DNA is TGTGCCAGCACCGGGTCGTCGACTACTAATCAGCCCCAGCATTTT.

The V gene is TRBV30, the J gene TRBJ1-1; 7 bases match TRBD1. Germline CDR1 and CDR2: GTSNPN and SVGIG (reference sequence). The CDR3 extends over 14 amino acids. The trim removed 1 base at V and 7 bases at J, leaving 9 bases unmatched. CDR3 sequence reads: CAWSGDREKGEAFF. Written as DNA, the CDR3 is TGTGCCTGGAGTGGCGACAGGGAGAAAGGTGAAGCTTTCTTT.

The genes are TRBV19 and TRBJ1-1, with D possibly being TRBD1 (6 bases). V shed 4 bases and J shed 2 bases, with 23 bases lying between them. Germline V lookup: CDR1 LNHDA, CDR2 SQIVND (reference sequence). The CDR3 covers 18 residues. The CDR3 here is CASSTSWNLRGRNTEAFF. As DNA, the CDR3 is TGTGCCAGTAGTACGTCCTGGAATCTAAGGGGGAGAAACACTGAAGCTTTCTTT. Filled out from reference TRBV19 and TRBJ1-1, the complete variable domain reads DGGITQSPKYLFRKEGQNVTLSCEQNLNHDAMYWYRQDPGQGLRLIYYSQIVNDFQKGDIAEGYSVSREKKESFPLTVTSAQKNPTAFYLCASSTSWNLRGRNTEAFFGQGTRLTVV.

This clone was counted only a few times. The chain carries TRBV9 and TRBJ1-1, with D uncertain. The CDR3 is 15 residues long. Germline loops: CDR1 SGDLS, CDR2 YYNGEE. Trimming stripped 0 bases from V and 1 base from J, with 10 bases between. CDR3 amino acids: CASSVAEGANTEAFF. CDR3 nucleotides: TGTGCCAGCAGCGTAGCTGAGGGTGCGAACACTGAAGCTTTCTTT.

This chain uses TRBV29-1 with TRBJ2-6, with D possibly being TRBD1 (6 bases). This CDR3 comprises 22 residues. Germline loops: CDR1 SQVTM, CDR2 ANQGSEA. V lost 0 bases to trimming and J lost 2 bases, with 29 bases between them. The DNA for the CDR3 is TGCAGCGTTGAAGAGTTCTTCCCCTCTTCGCCTTTGGGGGCGGCTGGGGCCAACGTCCTGACTTTC. This encodes CSVEEFFPSSPLGAAGANVLTF.